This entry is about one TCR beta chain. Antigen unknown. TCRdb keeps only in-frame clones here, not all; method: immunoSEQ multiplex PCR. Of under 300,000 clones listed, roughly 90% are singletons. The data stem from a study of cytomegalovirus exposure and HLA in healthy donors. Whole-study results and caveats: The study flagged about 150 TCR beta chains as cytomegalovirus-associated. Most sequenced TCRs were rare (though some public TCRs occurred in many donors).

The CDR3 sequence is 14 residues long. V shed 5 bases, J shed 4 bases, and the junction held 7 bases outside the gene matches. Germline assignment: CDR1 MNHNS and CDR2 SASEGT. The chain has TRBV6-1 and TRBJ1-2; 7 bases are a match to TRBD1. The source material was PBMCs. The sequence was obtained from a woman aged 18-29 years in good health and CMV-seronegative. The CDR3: CASSPQTGVYGYTF. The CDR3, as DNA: TGTGCCAGCAGTCCTCAAACAGGGGTCTATGGCTACACCTTC.